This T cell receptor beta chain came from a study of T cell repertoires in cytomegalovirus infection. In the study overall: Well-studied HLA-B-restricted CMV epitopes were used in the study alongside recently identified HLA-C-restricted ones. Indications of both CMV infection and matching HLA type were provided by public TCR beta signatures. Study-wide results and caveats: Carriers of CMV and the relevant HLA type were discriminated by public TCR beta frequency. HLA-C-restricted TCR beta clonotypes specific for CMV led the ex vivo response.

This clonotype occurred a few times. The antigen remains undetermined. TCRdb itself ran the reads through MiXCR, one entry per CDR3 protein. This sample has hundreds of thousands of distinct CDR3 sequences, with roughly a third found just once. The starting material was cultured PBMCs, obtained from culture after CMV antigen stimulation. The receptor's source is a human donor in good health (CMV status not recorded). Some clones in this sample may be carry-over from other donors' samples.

CDR3 amino acids: CASSIFSAGGNEQFF. In DNA form, the CDR3 reads TGTGCCAGTAGTATTTTTTCGGCAGGGGGCAATGAGCAGTTCTTC. The chain links TRBV19 to TRBJ2-1, with 7 bases lining up with TRBD1. Trimming took 3 bases from V and 6 from J; bases not matched to a gene: 8. CDR3 length equals 15 residues. The germline V gene has CDR1 LNHDA and CDR2 SQIVND (reference sequence).